The source of this T cell receptor (beta chain) is a study of human T cells and chemical hapten exposure. Overall study: Patch tests applied 0.01% DPC to the upper back, read at 6 days.

This clonotype was detected many times. In TCRdb, the RACE reads were re-called with MiXCR into one record per CDR3 protein. The sample lists fewer than 60,000 distinct CDR3 sequences, 9.3% occurring once. Time point: patch test 1, 2 weeks after DPC sensitization. The treatment here: therapeutic diphenylcyclopropenone sensitization with weekly scalp DPC. This CDR3 spans 13 amino acids. V was shortened by 5 bases and J by 4 bases, with 11 bases between the two germline ends. Germline V gene sequence: CDR1 SGHVS, CDR2 FNYEAQ. V usage is TRBV7-6 and J usage is TRBJ1-1; D remains ambiguous. This TCR was sampled from a woman in her forties or fifties with alopecia areata. Some clones in this sample may be carry-over from other donors' samples. Sequenced material: whole blood, taken in connection with sensitization to the hapten diphenylcyclopropenone (DPC). For the CDR3, the DNA is TGTGCCAGCAGCCCCACGAGGGTCACTGAAGCTTTCTTT. Its protein product is CASSPTRVTEAFF.